One sample yielded the 19 T cell receptor beta chains listed below, sequenced in a study of identical twins. TCRdb reprocessed the 5' RACE reads with MiXCR, giving one entry per CDR3 protein. The sample has 200,000 to 250,000 distinct CDR3 sequences; 6.5% are singletons. The same data also went into a second study, on T cells expressing NK-cell markers.

Source material: CD8+ T cells sorted from blood. These receptors were collected from a woman between 18 and 29 years old in good health.

With regard to this clonotype: This CDR3 fails to terminate in the conserved phenylalanine or tryptophan, so it likely reflects a read error. The DNA is left out, because the CDR3 cannot be placed on it with certainty; the CDR3 is given as TCRdb lists it. The rearrangement links TRBV5-5 to TRBJ1-4. CDR1 and CDR2 from the germline V gene are SGHKS and YYEKEE (reference sequence). Both ends counted, the CDR3 spans 14 residues. The CDR3 protein is CAMSPGLLGWALLC.

The CDR3 bases are TGTGCCAGCAGTGATTTCCCTAACAATGAGCAGTTCTTC. The encoded protein is CASSDFPNNEQFF. The chain couples TRBV6-1 to TRBJ2-1; no reliable D call. Germline-derived CDR1 and CDR2 are MNHNS and SASEGT. The CDR3 totals 13 residues. Trimming pared 3 bases from V and 5 bases from J, leaving 8 bases between.

There are a few counts of this clonotype. The chain carries TRBV14 and TRBJ2-7; a possible D gene is TRBD1 (6 bases). V was clipped by 4 bases and J by 5 bases, with 12 bases between them. The CDR3 covers 13 residues. Germline CDR1 SGHDN, CDR2 FVKESK. The DNA of the CDR3 is TGTGCCAGCAGCCCAGGACAGCCGAACGAGCAGTACTTC. The encoded protein is CASSPGQPNEQYF. Full variable domain (rest looked up from reference TRBV14 and TRBJ2-7): EAGVTQFPSHSVIEKGQTVTLRCDPISGHDNLYWYRRVMGKEIKFLLHFVKESKQDESGMPNNRFLAERTGGTYSTLKVQPAELEDSGVYFCASSPGQPNEQYFGPGTRLTVT.

CDR3: CASSKRTARTDTQYF. DNA for the CDR3: TGTGCCAGCAGCAAACGGACCGCCCGCACAGATACGCAGTATTTT. The V call is TRBV7-9, the J call TRBJ2-3; D is uncertain. V was trimmed by 5 bases and J by 1 base, leaving 13 bases between them. The germline CDR1 and CDR2 sequences are SEHNR and FQNEAQ (reference sequence). The CDR3 contains 15 residues.

The gene calls are TRBV7-9 and TRBJ1-3; TRBD1 is a possible D gene (5 bases). Trimming left V 9 bases short and J 6 bases short, with 15 bases between. CDR1 and CDR2 from the germline V gene are SEHNR and FQNEAQ (reference sequence). There are 13 residues in the CDR3. As DNA, the CDR3 is TGTGCCAGACCCAGAGGGGAGGTAAACACCATATATTTT. It encodes CARPRGEVNTIYF.

This clonotype has more than one count but fewer than ten. The chain employs TRBV10-3 and TRBJ2-7; D is possibly TRBD1 or TRBD2 (5 bases each). Trimming removed 11 bases at V and 2 bases at J, with 13 bases between. Germline V gene sequence: CDR1 ENHRY, CDR2 SYGVKD. This CDR3 comprises 12 residues. In nucleotides, the CDR3 is TGTGCCCCGTGGGGGTGGGCCTACGAGCAGTACTTC. Protein sequence: CAPWGWAYEQYF.

Remarks on this clonotype: The junction does not match germline at one end; this may be a read error. The chain joins TRBV7-2 to TRBJ2-7; TRBD2 aligns across 12 bases. The CDR3 has 16 amino acids. Germline V gene sequence: CDR1 SGHTA, CDR2 FQGNSA. The CDR3 nucleotides are TGTGCCTGCAGCTTGACTAGCGGGAGAGGGTCCTACGAGCAGTACTTC. Protein sequence: CACSLTSGRGSYEQYF.

J is TRBJ1-1 and V is TRBV6-2 or TRBV6-3, with D tentatively TRBD1 (6 bases). V lost 6 bases and J lost 2, with 16 bases in between. This CDR3 has 15 amino acids. Germline loops: CDR1 MNHEY, CDR2 SVGEGT. The CDR3 sequence is CASRTPVGANTEAFF. The CDR3 DNA reads TGTGCCAGCAGGACCCCGGTGGGGGCTAACACTGAAGCTTTCTTT.

This clonotype turned up a few times. V is TRBV5-6 and J is TRBJ1-5, with D perhaps matching TRBD1 (5 bases). The germline V gene encodes CDR1 SGHDT and CDR2 YYEEEE. There are 13 residues in the CDR3. V was shortened by 3 bases and J by 6 bases, with 10 bases between the two germline ends. The CDR3 DNA reads TGTGCCAGCAGCTGGGGGGGTGGTCAGCCCCAGCATTTT. As protein: CASSWGGGQPQHF.

The rearrangement uses TRBV10-2 and TRBJ2-6, with D uncertain. The germline gives CDR1 WSHSY, CDR2 SAAADI. Trimming left V 2 bases short and J 0 bases short, with 17 bases between. The CDR3 has 19 amino acids. The CDR3 loop reads CASSESLLRTSSGANVLTF. The CDR3 DNA sequence: TGCGCCAGCAGTGAGAGCCTCCTGAGGACCTCCTCTGGGGCCAACGTCCTGACTTTC.

The chain has TRBV7-8 and TRBJ1-6; D uncertain. The CDR3 sequence is 11 residues long. Germline lookup yields CDR1 SGHVS and CDR2 FQNEAQ. V was pared by 5 bases and J by 8 bases, with 4 bases between. CDR3 bases: TGTGCCAGCAGCGGGGATTCACCCCTCCACTTT. As protein: CASSGDSPLHF.

There are a few counts of this clonotype. The chain combines TRBV6-2 or TRBV6-3 with TRBJ2-7; TRBD1 or TRBD2 may be the D gene (5 bases each). Germline CDR1 reads MNHEY; CDR2 reads SVGEGT. V was pared by 2 bases and J by 3 bases, with 14 bases between. This CDR3 comprises 15 residues. The CDR3 reads CASSYLEGNVYEQYF. Here the CDR3 DNA reads TGTGCCAGCAGTTACCTCGAGGGGAACGTCTACGAGCAGTACTTC.

V usage is TRBV5-6 and J usage is TRBJ1-5; D not resolved. Germline V CDR1 and CDR2: SGHDT, YYEEEE. Trimming took 9 bases from V and 3 from J, leaving 13 bases between them. There are 13 residues in the CDR3. The CDR3 sequence is CAMGHGPNQPQHF. Here the CDR3 DNA reads TGTGCCATGGGCCACGGACCCAATCAGCCCCAGCATTTT.

J is TRBJ1-3 and V is TRBV27, with D maybe TRBD1 (5 bases). With 0 bases removed from V and 3 bases from J, the gap between germline ends came to 9 bases. CDR1 and CDR2 (germline): MNHEY, SMNVEV (reference sequence). The CDR3 has 15 amino acids. The DNA of the CDR3 is TGTGCCAGCAGTTTATCTCCAGGGTTTGGAAACACCATATATTTT. It encodes CASSLSPGFGNTIYF.

The rearrangement joins TRBV6-2 or TRBV6-3 to TRBJ2-1; 9 nucleotides align to TRBD2. This CDR3 is built from 14 residues. Germline V gene sequence: CDR1 MNHEY, CDR2 SVGEGT. V trimming: 7 bases; J trimming: 8 bases; junction bases outside the gene matches: 9. CDR3 DNA sequence: TGTGCCAGCACCTTTAGCGGGAGATGGGATGAGCAGTTCTTC. Translated: CASTFSGRWDEQFF.

This clonotype was seen only a few times. The chain carries TRBV6-5 and TRBJ2-5; D is unclear. Germline CDR1 and CDR2: MNHEY and SVGAGI. The CDR3 runs 14 residues. V lost 4 bases to trimming and J lost 1 base, with 10 bases between them. The CDR3: CASSFLRAQETQYF. Here the CDR3 DNA reads TGTGCCAGCAGTTTTTTGAGAGCCCAAGAGACCCAGTACTTC.

A few counts support this clonotype. V gene TRBV6-1 combines with J gene TRBJ2-1, with D maybe TRBD1 (6 bases). The V gene's germline CDR1 is MNHNS and CDR2 SASEGT. Trimming cost V 5 bases and J 4 bases, with 9 bases left between them. The CDR3 sequence is 13 residues long. CDR3 sequence (DNA): TGTGCCAGCAGTCAACAGGGTTACAATGAGCAGTTCTTC. The encoded protein is CASSQQGYNEQFF.

This clonotype was counted many times. The rearrangement links TRBV7-9 to TRBJ2-1; no reliable D call. This CDR3 spans 15 amino acids. Germline V gene lookup returns CDR1 SEHNR and CDR2 FQNEAQ (reference sequence). V dropped 5 bases and J dropped 4 bases, with 15 bases sitting between them. In DNA form, the CDR3 reads TGTGCCAGCAGCCCTTATAATGTACAATACAATGAGCAGTTCTTC. This sequence encodes CASSPYNVQYNEQFF. Full variable domain (missing parts from reference TRBV7-9 and TRBJ2-1): DTGVSQNPRHKITKRGQNVTFRCDPISEHNRLYWYRQTLGQGPEFLTYFQNEAQLEKSRLLSDRFSAERPKGSFSTLEIQRTEQGDSAMYLCASSPYNVQYNEQFFGPGTRLTVL.

This rearrangement joins TRBV7-2 to TRBJ1-1; 7 bases agree with TRBD1. Losses at the gene ends were 0 bases for V and 4 bases for J; bases not matched to a gene: 5. This CDR3 is 15 amino acids long. Germline CDR1 reads SGHTA; CDR2 reads FQGNSA. The CDR3 DNA is TGTGCCAGCAGCTTAGCGGGAGGGGGCCGCACTGAAGCTTTCTTT. It codes for CASSLAGGGRTEAFF.